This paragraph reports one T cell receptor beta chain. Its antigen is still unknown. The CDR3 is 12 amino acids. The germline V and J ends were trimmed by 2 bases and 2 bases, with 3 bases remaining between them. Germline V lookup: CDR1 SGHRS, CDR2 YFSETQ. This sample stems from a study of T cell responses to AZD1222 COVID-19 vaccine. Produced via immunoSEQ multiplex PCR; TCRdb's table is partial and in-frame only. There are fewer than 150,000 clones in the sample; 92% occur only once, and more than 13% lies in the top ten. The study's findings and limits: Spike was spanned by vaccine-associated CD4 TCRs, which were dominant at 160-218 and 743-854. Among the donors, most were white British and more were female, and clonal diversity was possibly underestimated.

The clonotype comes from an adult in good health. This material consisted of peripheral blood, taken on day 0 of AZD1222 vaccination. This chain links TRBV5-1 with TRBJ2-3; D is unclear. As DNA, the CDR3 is TGCGCCAGCAGCTTCCACACAGATACGCAGTATTTT. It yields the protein CASSFHTDTQYF.